The subject of this entry is one T cell receptor beta chain. What it binds is not known. V was pared by 0 bases and J by 5 bases, with 13 bases between. CDR3 length equals 15 residues. Germline CDR1 is GTSNPN and CDR2 is SVGIG (reference sequence). In chemo-refractory metastatic non-small-cell lung cancer, patients got ipilimumab CTLA-4 blockade together with focal radiation. Produced via immunoSEQ multiplex PCR; TCRdb's table is partial and in-frame only. The sample has some 70,000 clones, around 79% seen once. This sample is part of a study of radiotherapy plus CTLA-4 blockade in lung cancer. Study context: In 18% of patients, objective responses were seen; 25% to 40% had disease control. Study-wide findings and caveats: Early clonal dynamics of blood T cells, together with interferon-beta, were reported as the best response predictor. Blood-borne expansion of tumor-derived TCR clones followed radiotherapy plus ipilimumab.

The sequencing used peripheral blood, collected from a patient treated with radiotherapy plus ipilimumab. The sequence was obtained from a human donor with non-small cell lung cancer who had a complete response to radiotherapy plus ipilimumab. This chain links TRBV30 with TRBJ2-2, with D maybe TRBD2 (5 bases). In nucleotides, the CDR3 is TGTGCCTGGAGTGTACTCGGCCCGGGGACCGGGGAGCTGTTTTTT. This translates into CAWSVLGPGTGELFF.